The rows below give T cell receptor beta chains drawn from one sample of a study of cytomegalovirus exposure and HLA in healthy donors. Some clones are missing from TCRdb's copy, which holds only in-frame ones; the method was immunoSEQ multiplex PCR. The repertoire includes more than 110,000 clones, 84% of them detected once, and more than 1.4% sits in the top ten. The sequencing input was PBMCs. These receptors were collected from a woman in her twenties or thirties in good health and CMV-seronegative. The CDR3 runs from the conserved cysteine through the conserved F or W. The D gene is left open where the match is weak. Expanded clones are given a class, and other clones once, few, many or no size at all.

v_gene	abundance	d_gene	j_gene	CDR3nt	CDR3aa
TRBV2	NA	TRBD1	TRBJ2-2	TGTGCCAGCAGGGCAGGGGGCAACACCGGGGAGCTGTTTTTT	CASRAGGNTGELFF
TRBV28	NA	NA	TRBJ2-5	TGTGCCAGCAGTTCACTCCGCCGGGACACCCAAGAGACCCAGTACTTC	CASSSLRRDTQETQYF
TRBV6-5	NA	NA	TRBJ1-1	TGTGCCAGCAGTTACTCGGCAGGTACCATGAACACTGAAGCTTTCTTT	CASSYSAGTMNTEAFF
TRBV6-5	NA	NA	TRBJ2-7	TGTGCCAGCTCACCCGCACTCATCGGCTCCTACGAGCAGTACTTC	CASSPALIGSYEQYF
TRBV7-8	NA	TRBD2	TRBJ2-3	TGTGCCAGCAGCGGGGGACTAGCGGGGGCCCGCACAGATACGCAGTATTTT	CASSGGLAGARTDTQYF
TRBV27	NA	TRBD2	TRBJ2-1	TGTGCCAGCAGTTGGACTAGCGGGGGCGAGCAGTTCTTC	CASSWTSGGEQFF
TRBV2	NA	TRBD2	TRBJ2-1	TGTGCCAGCAGTGATCTAAGCGGGGGGCTCAATGAGCAGTTCTTC	CASSDLSGGLNEQFF
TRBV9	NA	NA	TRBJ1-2	TGTGCCAGCAGCGTAGAAGATGTGAGAGAGGGTAACTATGGCTACACCTTC	CASSVEDVREGNYGYTF
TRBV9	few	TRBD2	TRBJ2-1	TGTGCCAGCAGCGTAGTTGGTAGCGGGGGAATAGGCGAGCAGTTCTTC	CASSVVGSGGIGEQFF
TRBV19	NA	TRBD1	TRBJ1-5	TGTGCCAGTAAGTCTGGGACAGGGGGCCAGCCCCAGCATTTT	CASKSGTGGQPQHF
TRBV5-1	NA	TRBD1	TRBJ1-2	TGCGCCAGCAGCCAAGGGACAGGGGCCGGTGGCTACACCTTC	CASSQGTGAGGYTF
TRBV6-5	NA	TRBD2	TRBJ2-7	TGTGCCAGCAGTTACTCGAACCCGGGGGGAAACTACGAGCAGTACTTC	CASSYSNPGGNYEQYF
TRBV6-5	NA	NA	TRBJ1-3	TGTGCCAGCAGTTACGACAGTCCCCTCTCTGGAAACACCATATATTTT	CASSYDSPLSGNTIYF
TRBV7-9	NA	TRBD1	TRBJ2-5	TGTGCCAGCATCCGAACAGGGGGAGAGACCCAGTACTTC	CASIRTGGETQYF
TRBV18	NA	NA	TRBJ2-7	TGTGCCAGCTCACCAAAAACTCCCGGGACACCTACCCACGAGCAGTACTTC	CASSPKTPGTPTHEQYF
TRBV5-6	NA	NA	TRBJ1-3	TGTGCCAGCAGCTCCCCTGGACTCTCTGGAAACACCATATATTTT	CASSSPGLSGNTIYF
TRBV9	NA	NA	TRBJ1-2	TGTGCCAGCAGCGGGACCAGGGGCGTCGGATTCACCTTC	CASSGTRGVGFTF
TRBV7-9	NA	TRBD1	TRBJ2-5	TGTGCCAGCAGCCTATATGTCCGGGGGACAGGGAGGGAGACCCAGTACTTC	CASSLYVRGTGRETQYF
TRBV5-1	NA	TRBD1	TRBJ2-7	TGCGCCAGCAGCCATACAGGGGGCGGCTACGAGCAGTACTTC	CASSHTGGGYEQYF
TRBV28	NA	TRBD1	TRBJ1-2	TGTGCCAGCAGGACGCCCCGGACAGGGGTTTCTAACTATGGCTACACCTTC	CASRTPRTGVSNYGYTF
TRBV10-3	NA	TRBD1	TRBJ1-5	TGTGCCATCGGACAGGGACAAGATCAGCCCCAGCATTTT	CAIGQGQDQPQHF
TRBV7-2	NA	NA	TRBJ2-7	TGTGCCAGCAGCCAGTCGACGGGGAGCTCCTACGAGCAGTACTTC	CASSQSTGSSYEQYF
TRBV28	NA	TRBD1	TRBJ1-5	TGTGCCAGCAGTCCGACAGGGAGTAGGCGTCAGCCCCAGCATTTT	CASSPTGSRRQPQHF
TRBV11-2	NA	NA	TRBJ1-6	TGTGCCAGCAGCGGGGGGTATAATTCACCCCTCCACTTT	CASSGGYNSPLHF
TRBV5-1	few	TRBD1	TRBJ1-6	TGCGCCAGCAGCTTGTCGGGGACAGAACTATCGCCCCTCCACTTT	CASSLSGTELSPLHF
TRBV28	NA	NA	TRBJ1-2	TGTGCCAGCAGTTTACTCAGGGTGGGGGGCTACACCTTC	CASSLLRVGGYTF
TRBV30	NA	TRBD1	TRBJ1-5	TGTGCCTGGAGTAGACGGGCAGGGGGCGGTCAGCCCCAGCATTTT	CAWSRRAGGGQPQHF
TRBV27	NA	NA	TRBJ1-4	TGTGCCAGCAGTTTGGGGGGAGGAGCTAATGAAAAACTGTTTTTT	CASSLGGGANEKLFF
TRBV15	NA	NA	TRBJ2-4	TGTGCCACCAGCAGAGATAAGGCAGGGTACACCAAAAACATTCAGTACTTC	CATSRDKAGYTKNIQYF
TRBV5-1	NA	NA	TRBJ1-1	TGCGCCAGCAGCTTTCAGGGGAACACTGAAGCTTTCTTT	CASSFQGNTEAFF
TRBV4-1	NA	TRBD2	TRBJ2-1	TGCGCCAGCAGCCAAGGTCGGGGACTAGCGGGGAACTACAATGAGCAGTTCTTC	CASSQGRGLAGNYNEQFF
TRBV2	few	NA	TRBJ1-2	TGTGCCAGCAGTGATCAGGCCGGGGGCTATGGCTACACCTTC	CASSDQAGGYGYTF
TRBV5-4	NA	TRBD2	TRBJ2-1	TGTGCCAGCAGCTTGGGTCCGGGGGGGCTGAATGAGCAGTTCTTC	CASSLGPGGLNEQFF
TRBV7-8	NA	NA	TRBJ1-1	TGTGCCAGCAGCGCGGACAGCCACACTGAAGCTTTCTTT	CASSADSHTEAFF
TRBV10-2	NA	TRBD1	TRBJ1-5	TGCGCCAGCAGTGACGGGACAGGGGAGTATCAGCCCCAGCATTTT	CASSDGTGEYQPQHF
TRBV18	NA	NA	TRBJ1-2	TGTGCCAGCTCACCACCGGGTAGGGGGTATGGCTACACCTTC	CASSPPGRGYGYTF
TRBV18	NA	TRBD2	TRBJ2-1	TGTGCCAGCTCACCGCTAGCGGGGGGACCGCGGGGGGAGCAGTTCTTC	CASSPLAGGPRGEQFF
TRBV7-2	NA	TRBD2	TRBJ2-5	TGTGCCAGCAGCGCGCTAACTAGCGGGGTATCAGAGACCCAGTACTTC	CASSALTSGVSETQYF
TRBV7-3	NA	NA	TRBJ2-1	TGTGCCAGCAGCTATGGGGGCGTCGGTGAGCAGTTCTTC	CASSYGGVGEQFF
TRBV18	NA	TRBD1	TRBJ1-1	TGTGCCAGCTCACTTTACGGACAGGGGATGAACACTGAAGCTTTCTTT	CASSLYGQGMNTEAFF
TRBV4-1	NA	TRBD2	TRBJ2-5	TGCGCCAGCAGCCAAGATTGGGAGGGGTTTCAAGAGACCCAGTACTTC	CASSQDWEGFQETQYF
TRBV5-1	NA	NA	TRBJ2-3	TGCGCCAGCAGCGCCGGTGGCACAGATACGCAGTATTTT	CASSAGGTDTQYF
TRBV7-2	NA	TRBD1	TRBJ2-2	TGTGCCAGCAGCTTGGGTCAGGGGGCGTACGCCGGGGAGCTGTTTTTT	CASSLGQGAYAGELFF
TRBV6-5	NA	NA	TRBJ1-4	TGTGCCAGCAGGCCGCCAACGGGGGGAAAACTGTTTTTT	CASRPPTGGKLFF
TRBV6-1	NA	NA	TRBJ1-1	TGTGCCAGCAGTGCCCAGGTGGGCACTGAAGCTTTCTTT	CASSAQVGTEAFF
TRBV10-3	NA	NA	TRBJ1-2	TGTGCCATCAGTGTCGACTATGGCTACACCTTC	CAISVDYGYTF
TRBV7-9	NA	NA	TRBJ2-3	TGTGCCAGCAGCTTATTGGCAGGGCTGAGGGATACGCAGTATTTT	CASSLLAGLRDTQYF
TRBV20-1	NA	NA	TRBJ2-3	TGCAGTGCTGAGAGGGAAGGGCTGTATTTT	CSAEREGLYF
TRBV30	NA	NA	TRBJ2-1	TGTGCCTGGAGGGACGGGAACAATGAGCAGTTCTTC	CAWRDGNNEQFF
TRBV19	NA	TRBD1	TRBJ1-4	TGTGCCAGTAGTAAGTTGGGACAGCCAAGTGAAAAACTGTTTTTT	CASSKLGQPSEKLFF
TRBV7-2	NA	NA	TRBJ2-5	TGTGCCAGCAGCTTAGGTATCCAAGAGACCCAGTACTTC	CASSLGIQETQYF